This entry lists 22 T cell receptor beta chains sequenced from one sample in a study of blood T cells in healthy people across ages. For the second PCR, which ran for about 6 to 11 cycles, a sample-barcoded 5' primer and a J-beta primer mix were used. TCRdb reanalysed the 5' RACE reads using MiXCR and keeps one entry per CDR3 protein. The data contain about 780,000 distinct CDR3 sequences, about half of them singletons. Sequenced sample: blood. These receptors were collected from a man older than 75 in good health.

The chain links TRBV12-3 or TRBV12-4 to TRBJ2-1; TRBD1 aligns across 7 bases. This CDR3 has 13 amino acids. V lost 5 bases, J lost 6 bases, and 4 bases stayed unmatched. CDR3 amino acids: CASSRGTVNEQFF. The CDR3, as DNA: TGTGCCAGCAGTCGAGGGACAGTCAATGAGCAGTTCTTC.

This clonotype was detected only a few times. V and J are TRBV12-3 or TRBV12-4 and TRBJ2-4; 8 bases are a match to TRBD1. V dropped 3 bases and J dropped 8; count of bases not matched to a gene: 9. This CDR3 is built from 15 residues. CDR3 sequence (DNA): TGTGCCAGCAGTTTTTCCCGGGACAGGAGGCACATTCAGTACTTC. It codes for CASSFSRDRRHIQYF.

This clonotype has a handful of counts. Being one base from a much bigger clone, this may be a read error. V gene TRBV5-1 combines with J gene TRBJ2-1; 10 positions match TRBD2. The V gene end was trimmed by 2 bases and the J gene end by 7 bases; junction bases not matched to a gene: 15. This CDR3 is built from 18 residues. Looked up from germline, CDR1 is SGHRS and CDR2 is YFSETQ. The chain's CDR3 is CASSLQMTRRAGGNEQFF. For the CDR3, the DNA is TGCGCCAGCAGCTTACAGATGACCCGACGAGCGGGGGGGAATGAGCAGTTCTTC.

The CDR3 sequence: CASSPGRTNYGYTF. The CDR3 region has the DNA TGTGCCAGCAGTCCGGGTAGGACAAACTATGGCTACACCTTC. V is TRBV12-3 or TRBV12-4 and J is TRBJ1-2; D may be TRBD1 (5 bases). The CDR3 is made up of 14 amino acids. Trimming removed 5 bases at V and 2 bases at J, with 12 bases between.

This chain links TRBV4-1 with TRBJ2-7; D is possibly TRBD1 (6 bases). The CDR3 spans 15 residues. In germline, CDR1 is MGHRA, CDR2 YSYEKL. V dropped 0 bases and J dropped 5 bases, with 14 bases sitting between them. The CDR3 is CASSQEGYRGNEQYF. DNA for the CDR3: TGCGCCAGCAGCCAAGAAGGGTATAGGGGGAACGAGCAGTACTTC.

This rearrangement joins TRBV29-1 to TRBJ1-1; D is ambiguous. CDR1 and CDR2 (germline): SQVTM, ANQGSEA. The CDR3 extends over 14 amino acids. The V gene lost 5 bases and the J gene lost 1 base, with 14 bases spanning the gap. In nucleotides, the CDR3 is TGCAGCGTTCACACCCACTATTCGAACACTGAAGCTTTCTTT. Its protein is CSVHTHYSNTEAFF. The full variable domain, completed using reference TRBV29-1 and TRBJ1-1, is SAVISQKPSRDICQRGTSLTIQCQVDSQVTMMFWYRQQPGQSLTLIATANQGSEATYESGFVIDKFPISRPNLTFSTLTVSNMSPEDSSIYLCSVHTHYSNTEAFFGQGTRLTVV.

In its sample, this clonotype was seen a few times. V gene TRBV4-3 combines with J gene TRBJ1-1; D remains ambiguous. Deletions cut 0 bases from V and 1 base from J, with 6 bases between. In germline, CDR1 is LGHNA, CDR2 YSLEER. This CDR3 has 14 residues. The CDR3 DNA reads TGCGCCAGCAGCCAAGATATGGCGAACACTGAAGCTTTCTTT. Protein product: CASSQDMANTEAFF.

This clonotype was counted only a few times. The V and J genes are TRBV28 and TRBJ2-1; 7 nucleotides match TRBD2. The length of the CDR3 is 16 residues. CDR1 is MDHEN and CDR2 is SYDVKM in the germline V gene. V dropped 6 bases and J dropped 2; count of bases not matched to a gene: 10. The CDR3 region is CASSIQAGETYNEQFF. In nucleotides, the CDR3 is TGTGCCAGCAGCATACAGGCGGGAGAGACCTACAATGAGCAGTTCTTC.

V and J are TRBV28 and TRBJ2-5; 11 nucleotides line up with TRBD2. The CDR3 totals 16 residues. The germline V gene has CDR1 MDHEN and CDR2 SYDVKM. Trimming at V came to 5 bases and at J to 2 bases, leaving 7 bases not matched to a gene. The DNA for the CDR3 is TGTGCCAGCAGTCCTATGACTAGCGGGATTCAAGAGACCCAGTACTTC. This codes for CASSPMTSGIQETQYF.

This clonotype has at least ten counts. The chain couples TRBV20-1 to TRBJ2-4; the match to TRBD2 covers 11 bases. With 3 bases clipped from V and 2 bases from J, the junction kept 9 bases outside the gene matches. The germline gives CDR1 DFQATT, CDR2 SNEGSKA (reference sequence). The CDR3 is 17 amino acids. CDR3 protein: CSARKLAGGESKNIQYF. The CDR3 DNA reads TGCAGTGCTAGGAAGCTAGCGGGAGGAGAGTCCAAAAACATTCAGTACTTC.

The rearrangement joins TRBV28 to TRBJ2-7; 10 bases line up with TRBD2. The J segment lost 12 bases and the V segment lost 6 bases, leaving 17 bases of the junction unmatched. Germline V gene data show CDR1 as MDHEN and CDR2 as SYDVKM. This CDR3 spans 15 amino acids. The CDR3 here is CASRGALAGVETRYF. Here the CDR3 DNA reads TGTGCCAGCAGGGGAGCCCTAGCGGGAGTGGAGACCCGGTACTTC.

The CDR3: CASRQGPSQPQHF. CDR3 bases: TGTGCCAGCAGACAGGGCCCCAGCCAGCCCCAGCATTTT. This chain joins TRBV27 and TRBJ1-5; maybe TRBD1 (6 bases). V lost 6 bases, J lost 7 bases, and 13 bases lay in between. This CDR3 has 13 amino acids. Germline V gene data show CDR1 as MNHEY and CDR2 as SMNVEV (reference sequence).

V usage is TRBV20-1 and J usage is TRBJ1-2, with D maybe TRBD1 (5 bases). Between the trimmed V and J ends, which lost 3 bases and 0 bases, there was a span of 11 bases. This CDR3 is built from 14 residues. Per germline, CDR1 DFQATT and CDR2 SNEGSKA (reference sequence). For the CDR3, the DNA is TGCAGTGCTAGTATGGGGGTAGCTAACTATGGCTACACCTTC. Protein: CSASMGVANYGYTF.

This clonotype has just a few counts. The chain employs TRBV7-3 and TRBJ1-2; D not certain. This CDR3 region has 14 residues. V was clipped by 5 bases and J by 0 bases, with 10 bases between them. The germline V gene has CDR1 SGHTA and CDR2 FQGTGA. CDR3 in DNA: TGTGCCAGCAGCCCAGGACGCGCTAACTATGGCTACACCTTC. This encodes CASSPGRANYGYTF.

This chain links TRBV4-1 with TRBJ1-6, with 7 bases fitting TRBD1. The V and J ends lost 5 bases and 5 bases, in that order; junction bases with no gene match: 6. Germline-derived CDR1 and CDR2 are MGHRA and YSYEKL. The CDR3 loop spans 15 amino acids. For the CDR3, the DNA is TGCGCCAGCAGCTCCGGACAGGATCATAATTCACCCCTCCACTTT. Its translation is CASSSGQDHNSPLHF.

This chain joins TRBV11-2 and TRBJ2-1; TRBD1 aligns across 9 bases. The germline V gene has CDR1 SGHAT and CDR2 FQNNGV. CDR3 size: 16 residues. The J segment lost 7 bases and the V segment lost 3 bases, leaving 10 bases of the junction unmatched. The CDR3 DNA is TGTGCCAGCAGCTTGGGGGGGACAGGGCGGCGAAATGAGCAGTTCTTC. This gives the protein CASSLGGTGRRNEQFF.

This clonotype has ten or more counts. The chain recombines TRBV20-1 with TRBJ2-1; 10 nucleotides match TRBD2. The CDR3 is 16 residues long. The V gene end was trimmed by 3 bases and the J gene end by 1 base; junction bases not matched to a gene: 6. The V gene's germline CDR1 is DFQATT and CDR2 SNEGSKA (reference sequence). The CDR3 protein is CSASPRLAGSYNEQFF. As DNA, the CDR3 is TGCAGTGCTAGCCCGCGACTAGCGGGTTCCTACAATGAGCAGTTCTTC.

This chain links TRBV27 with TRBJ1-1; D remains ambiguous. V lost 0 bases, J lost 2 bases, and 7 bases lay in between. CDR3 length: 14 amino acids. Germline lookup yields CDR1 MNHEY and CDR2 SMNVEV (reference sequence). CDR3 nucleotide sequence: TGTGCCAGCAGTTTATCACGCCTAAACACTGAAGCTTTCTTT. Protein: CASSLSRLNTEAFF.

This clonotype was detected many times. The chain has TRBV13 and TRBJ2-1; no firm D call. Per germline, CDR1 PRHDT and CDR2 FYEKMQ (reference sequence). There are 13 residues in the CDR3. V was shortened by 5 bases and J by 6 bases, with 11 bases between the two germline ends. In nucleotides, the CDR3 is TGTGCCAGCAGCGCCTTAGCTGCCAATGAGCAGTTCTTC. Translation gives CASSALAANEQFF. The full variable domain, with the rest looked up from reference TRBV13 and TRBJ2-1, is AAGVIQSPRHLIKEKRETATLKCYPIPRHDTVYWYQQGPGQDPQFLISFYEKMQSDKGSIPDRFSAQQFSDYHSELNMSSLELGDSALYFCASSALAANEQFFGPGTRLTVL.

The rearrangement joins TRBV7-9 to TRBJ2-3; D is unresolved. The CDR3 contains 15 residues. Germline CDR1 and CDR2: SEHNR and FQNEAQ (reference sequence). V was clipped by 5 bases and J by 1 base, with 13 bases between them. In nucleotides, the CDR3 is TGTGCCAGCAGCCCGAGAGGTTGGGGCACAGATACGCAGTATTTT. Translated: CASSPRGWGTDTQYF.

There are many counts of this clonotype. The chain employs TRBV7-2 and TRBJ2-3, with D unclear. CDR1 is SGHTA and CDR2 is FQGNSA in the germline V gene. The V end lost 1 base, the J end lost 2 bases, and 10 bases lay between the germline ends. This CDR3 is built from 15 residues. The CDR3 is CASSLGRQNTDTQYF. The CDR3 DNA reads TGTGCCAGCAGCTTAGGGCGCCAGAACACAGATACGCAGTATTTT.

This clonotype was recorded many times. The CDR3 DNA reads TGTGCCAGCAGCATAGATGGTGGTGCGTCCTACAATGAGCAGTTCTTC. This encodes CASSIDGGASYNEQFF. The chain carries TRBV7-9 and TRBJ2-1, with no clear D. Germline V gene data show CDR1 as SEHNR and CDR2 as FQNEAQ (reference sequence). This CDR3 region has 16 residues. Deletions cut 5 bases from V and 1 base from J, with 15 bases between.